Sequencing of this TCR beta chain was carried out in a study of T-cell reconstitution after alpha-beta-depleted transplantation in children. The CDR3 consists of 15 residues. Trimming took 1 base from V and 4 from J, leaving 8 bases between them. Germline values: CDR1 LGHNA, CDR2 YNFKEQ. Unique molecular identifiers were incorporated when the TCRbeta library was constructed. Using its own MiXCR run on the PCR reads, TCRdb lists one record per CDR3 protein. The sample has about 270,000 distinct CDR3 sequences; roughly 9.5% are singletons. This clonotype occurred a few times. This chain joins TRBV4-2 and TRBJ2-6, with D unclear. Specimen: PBMCs from the stem cell graft donor, collected from the stem cell graft. The receptor's source is a human donor who donated a stem cell graft to a child with SCID. CDR3 nucleotide sequence: TGTGCCAGCAGCCAAGCTTCCACAGGGGCCAACGTCCTGACTTTC. It translates to CASSQASTGANVLTF.